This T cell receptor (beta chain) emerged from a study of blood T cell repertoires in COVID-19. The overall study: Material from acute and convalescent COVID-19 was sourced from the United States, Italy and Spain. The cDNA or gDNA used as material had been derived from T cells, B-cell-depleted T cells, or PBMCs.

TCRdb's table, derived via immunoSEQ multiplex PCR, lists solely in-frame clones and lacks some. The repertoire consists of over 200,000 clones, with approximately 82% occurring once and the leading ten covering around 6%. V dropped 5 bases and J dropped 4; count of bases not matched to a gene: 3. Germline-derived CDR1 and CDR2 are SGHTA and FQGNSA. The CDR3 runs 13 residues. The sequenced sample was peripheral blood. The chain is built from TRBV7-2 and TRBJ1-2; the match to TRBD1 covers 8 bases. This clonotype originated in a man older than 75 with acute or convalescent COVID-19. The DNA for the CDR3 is TGTGCCAGCAGCGCCACAGGGGGCTATGGCTACACCTTC. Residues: CASSATGGYGYTF.